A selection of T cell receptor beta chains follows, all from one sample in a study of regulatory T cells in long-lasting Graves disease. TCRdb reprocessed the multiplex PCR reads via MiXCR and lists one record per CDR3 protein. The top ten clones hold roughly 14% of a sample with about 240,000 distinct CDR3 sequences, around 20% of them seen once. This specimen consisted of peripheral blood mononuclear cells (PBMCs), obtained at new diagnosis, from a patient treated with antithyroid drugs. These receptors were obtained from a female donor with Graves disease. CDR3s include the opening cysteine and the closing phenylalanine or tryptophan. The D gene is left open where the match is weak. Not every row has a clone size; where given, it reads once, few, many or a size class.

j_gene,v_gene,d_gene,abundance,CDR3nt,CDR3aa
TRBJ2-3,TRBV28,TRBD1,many,TGTGCCAGCAGTTATACCGGGACAGGCACAGATACGCAGTATTTT,CASSYTGTGTDTQYF
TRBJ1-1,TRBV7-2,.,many,TGTGCCAGCAGCGCAACCCTAAGCCTGAACACTGAAGCTTTCTTT,CASSATLSLNTEAFF
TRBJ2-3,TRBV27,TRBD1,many,TGTGCCAGCAGTGTCCGGACAGGGGCTACAGATACGCAGTATTTT,CASSVRTGATDTQYF
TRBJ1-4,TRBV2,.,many,TGTGCCAGCAGTGAAATTGACAGCGCAACTAATGAAAAACTGTTTTTT,CASSEIDSATNEKLFF
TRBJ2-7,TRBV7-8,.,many,TGTGCCAGCACCCTCGGGCGGGATCTTTCGAAGCAGTACTTC,CASTLGRDLSKQYF
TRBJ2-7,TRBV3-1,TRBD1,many,TGTGCCAGCAGCCCCAACCCAGGGGGCCACGAGCAGTACTTC,CASSPNPGGHEQYF
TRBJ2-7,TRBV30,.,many,TGTGCCTGGAGACAAGCCGGGACACTCGGCTACGAGCAGTACTTC,CAWRQAGTLGYEQYF
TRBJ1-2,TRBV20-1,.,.,TGCAGTGCTAGATCGACAGAATTGTGGCAGGGTGGCTACACCTTC,CSARSTELWQGGYTF
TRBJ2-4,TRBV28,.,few,TGTGCCAGCAGTCCACGGGTTGGCAAAAACATTCAGTACTTC,CASSPRVGKNIQYF
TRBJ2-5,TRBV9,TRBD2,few,TGTGCCAGCAGCGTAGGTGCGGGGGAACAAGAGACCCAGTACTTC,CASSVGAGEQETQYF
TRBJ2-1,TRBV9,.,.,TGTGCCAGCAGGCGCTTTGGGAGCGATGAGCAGTTCTTC,CASRRFGSDEQFF
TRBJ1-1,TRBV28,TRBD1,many,TGTGCCAGCAGTTCATGGGACAGGGGAACCGCTGAAGCTTTCTTT,CASSSWDRGTAEAFF
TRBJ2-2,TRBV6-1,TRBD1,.,TGTGCCAGCAGCAGTACCCTGTCCGGGACAGGGTTGAACACCGGGGAGCTGTTTTTT,CASSSTLSGTGLNTGELFF
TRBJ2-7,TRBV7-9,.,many,TGTGCCAGCAGCTTAGAAGGACAGTACTCTTACGAGCAGTACTTC,CASSLEGQYSYEQYF
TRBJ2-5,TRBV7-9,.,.,TGTGCCAGCACCCAGGCCCTAGGCGAGACCCAGTACTTC,CASTQALGETQYF
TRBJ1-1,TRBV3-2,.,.,TGTGCCAGCAGCCTAAACACTGAAGCTTCCTTT,CASSLNTEASF
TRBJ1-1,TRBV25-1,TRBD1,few,TGTGCCAGCACCCACGAGACAGGGCAAGCTTTCTTT,CASTHETGQAFF
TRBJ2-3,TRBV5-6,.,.,TGTGCCAGCAGCCCGAGCCTAATAGGGGCAGATACGCAGTATTTT,CASSPSLIGADTQYF
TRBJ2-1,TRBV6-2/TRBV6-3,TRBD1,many,TGTGCCAGCAGTCCAGCAAAGACAGGGTTCGAGGAGCAGTTCTTC,CASSPAKTGFEEQFF
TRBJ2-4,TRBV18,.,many,TGTGCCAGCTCACAGAGGGAGGAGATAGCCAAAAACATTCAGTACTTC,CASSQREEIAKNIQYF
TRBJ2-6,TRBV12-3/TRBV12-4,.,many,TGTGCCAGCAGTTCCTCCCGGGCTGGGGCCAACGTCCTGACTTTC,CASSSSRAGANVLTF
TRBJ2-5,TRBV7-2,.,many,TGTGCCAGCACCCCCAAGGCGGGGACCGAGACCCAGTACTTC,CASTPKAGTETQYF
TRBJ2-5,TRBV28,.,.,TGTGCCAGCCGTCCGTCTCGGTACCAAGAGACCCAGTACTTC,CASRPSRYQETQYF
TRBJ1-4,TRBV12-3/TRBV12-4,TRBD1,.,TGTGCCACCACAGGACAGGGCCATGAAAAACTGTTTTTT,CATTGQGHEKLFF
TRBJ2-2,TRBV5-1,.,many,TGCGCCAGCAGCGCGACCCCGGACAGAAACACCGGGGAGCTGTTTTTT,CASSATPDRNTGELFF
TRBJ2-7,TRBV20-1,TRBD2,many,TGCAGTGCTAGAGTTAGCGGGAGTCTGTACGAGCAGTACTTC,CSARVSGSLYEQYF
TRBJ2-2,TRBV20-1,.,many,TGCAGTGCTAGAGGTGGACCTGCGGGCACCGGGGAGCTGTTTTTT,CSARGGPAGTGELFF
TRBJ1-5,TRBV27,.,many,TGTGCCAGCAGTCCGCAAGGAAGCAGGGGCTCTCGTCAGCCCCAGCATTTT,CASSPQGSRGSRQPQHF
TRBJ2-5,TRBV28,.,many,TGTGCCAGCAGTTCCCAGGGTTGGGAGACCCAGTACTTC,CASSSQGWETQYF
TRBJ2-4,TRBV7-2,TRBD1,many,TGTGCCAGCAGCTTAGAGGGGGCGGTAGCCAAAAACATTCAGTACTTC,CASSLEGAVAKNIQYF
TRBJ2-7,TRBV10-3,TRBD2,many,TGTGCCATCAGTGCGATCGCTAGCGGGACTTTCTACGAGCAGTACTTC,CAISAIASGTFYEQYF
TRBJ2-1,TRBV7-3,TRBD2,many,TGTGCCAGCAGCTTAATTCTAGCGGGGGGGCCTCCGGCCTCCAATGAGCAGTTCTTC,CASSLILAGGPPASNEQFF
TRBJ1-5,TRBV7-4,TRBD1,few,TGTGCCAGCAGCTTAGTCCGAGGAAAGCAGGGGGGTAGCAATCAGCCCCAGCATTTT,CASSLVRGKQGGSNQPQHF
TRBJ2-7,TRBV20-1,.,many,TGCAGTGCGGGCTATAACTACGAGCAGTACTTC,CSAGYNYEQYF
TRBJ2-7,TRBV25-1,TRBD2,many,TGTGCCAGCAGTGCATACCTCGGCGGTAGCGGGAGTCAGGACGAGCAGTACTTC,CASSAYLGGSGSQDEQYF
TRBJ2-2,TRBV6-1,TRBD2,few,TGTGCCAGCAGCAGACTAGCGGGGGGCCCAAACACCGGGGAGCTGTTTTTT,CASSRLAGGPNTGELFF
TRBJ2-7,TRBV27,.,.,TGTGCCAGCAGTGCGCGCCTGAACGGGCTCGAGCAGTACTTC,CASSARLNGLEQYF
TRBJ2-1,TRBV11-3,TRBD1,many,TGTGCCAGCAGCTCCCGACAGGGTTACAATGAGCAGTTCTTC,CASSSRQGYNEQFF
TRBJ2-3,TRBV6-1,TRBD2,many,TGTGCCAGCACCCCCCTTAGCGGGAGATTGGATACGCAGTATTTT,CASTPLSGRLDTQYF
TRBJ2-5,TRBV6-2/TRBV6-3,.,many,TGTGCCAGCACGGACAGACAAGAGACCCAGTACTTC,CASTDRQETQYF
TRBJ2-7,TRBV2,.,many,TGTGCCAGCACAGGCGGTCTCTACGAGCAGTACTTC,CASTGGLYEQYF
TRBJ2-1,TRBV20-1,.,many,TGCAGTGTCCACGGGACGGAGGACAAGCGAGAGCAGTTCTTC,CSVHGTEDKREQFF
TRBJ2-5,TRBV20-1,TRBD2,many,TGCAGTGCTAGAGTCGGGGGGAGGGAGACCCAGTACTTC,CSARVGGRETQYF
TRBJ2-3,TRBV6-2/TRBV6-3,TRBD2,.,TGTGCCAGCAGAGGGGGTGGACTAGCGGGAGGACACCTAAATACGCAGTATTTT,CASRGGGLAGGHLNTQYF
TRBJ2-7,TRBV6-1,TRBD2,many,TGTGCGGGAGGGATATACGAGCAGTACTTC,CAGGIYEQYF
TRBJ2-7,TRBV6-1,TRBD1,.,TGTGCCAGCCTCCCCAGGGGGCGCAAGTACGAGCAGTACTTC,CASLPRGRKYEQYF
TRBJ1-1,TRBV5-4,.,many,TGTGCCAGCAGCTCCGACTACCGAGGGCCTGAAGCTTTCTTT,CASSSDYRGPEAFF
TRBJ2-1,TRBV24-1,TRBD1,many,TGTGCCACCAGTGACTCCGGGACAGGGAGAGATGAGCAGTTCTTC,CATSDSGTGRDEQFF
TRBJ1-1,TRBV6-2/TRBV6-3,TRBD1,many,TGTGCCAGCACCCCGAGTACAGGGGGCACTGAAGCTTTCTTT,CASTPSTGGTEAFF
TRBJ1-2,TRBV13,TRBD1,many,TGTGCCAGCAGCCGCGGGACAGACACCTCCGGCGCCTTC,CASSRGTDTSGAF
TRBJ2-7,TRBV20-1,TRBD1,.,TGCAGTGCTAGAGATAAAGAGTACCGAGGGGGCAGACTCTCCTACGAGCAGTACTTC,CSARDKEYRGGRLSYEQYF
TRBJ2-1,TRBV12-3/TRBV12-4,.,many,TGTGCCAGCAGTCGGGGAACTCAGGGCAATGAGCAGTTCTTC,CASSRGTQGNEQFF
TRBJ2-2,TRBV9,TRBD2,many,TGTGCCAGCAGCCGACGGACGGGACTAGCGGGAGACCTAAACACCGGGGAGCTGTTTTTT,CASSRRTGLAGDLNTGELFF
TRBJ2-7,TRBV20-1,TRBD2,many,TGCAGTGCTGGGGAGGCGGGGGGGCCCTACGAGCAGTACTTC,CSAGEAGGPYEQYF
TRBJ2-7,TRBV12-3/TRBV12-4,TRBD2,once,TGTGCCAGCACCGCCGGGACTAGCTCCTACGAGCAGTACTTC,CASTAGTSSYEQYF
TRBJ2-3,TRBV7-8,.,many,TGTGCCAGCAGCTTAGGGGCTAGGGCAGATACGCAGTATTTT,CASSLGARADTQYF
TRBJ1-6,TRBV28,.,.,TGTGCCAGCAGTTTATTTGGGAATTCACCCCTCCACTTT,CASSLFGNSPLHF
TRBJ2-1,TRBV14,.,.,TGTGCCAGCAGCCAGCCCGGTTCCCTGGGGCAGTTCTTC,CASSQPGSLGQFF